This entry lists 22 T cell receptor beta chains sequenced from one sample in a study of cytomegalovirus exposure and HLA in healthy donors. The study ran its PCR with 60 Vbeta and 13 Jbeta primers. Clones were read by immunoSEQ multiplex PCR, and TCRdb kept only the in-frame ones, dropping some. The sample holds 110,000 or so clones; 67% are singletons and the top ten take about 8.5%. Sequenced material: PBMCs. All receptors derive from a young man in good health and CMV-seropositive.

V and J are TRBV5-1 and TRBJ1-1; TRBD1 matches at 8 bases. V lost 7 bases, J lost 2 bases, and 7 bases stayed unmatched. Germline loops: CDR1 SGHRS, CDR2 YFSETQ. This CDR3 has 14 residues. CDR3 in amino acids: CASSSGTGNTEAFF. In DNA, the CDR3 is TGCGCCAGCTCCTCCGGGACAGGCAACACTGAAGCTTTCTTT. Combining the CDR3 with reference TRBV5-1 and TRBJ1-1 gives the whole variable domain KAGVTQTPRYLIKTRGQQVTLSCSPISGHRSVSWYQQTPGQGLQFLFEYFSETQRNKGNFPGRFSGRQFSNSRSEMNVSTLELGDSALYLCASSSGTGNTEAFFGQGTRLTVV.

The V gene is TRBV5-6, the J gene TRBJ2-5; 11 bases align to TRBD1. The germline gives CDR1 SGHDT, CDR2 YYEEEE. There are 16 residues in the CDR3. The trim removed 4 bases at V and 0 bases at J, leaving 5 bases unmatched. The CDR3 loop is CASSAGTGGHQETQYF. The CDR3 DNA is TGTGCCAGCAGCGCTGGGACAGGGGGACACCAAGAGACCCAGTACTTC.

The table lists this clone with a few counts. The rearrangement joins TRBV6-5 to TRBJ1-6; 7 bases map to TRBD1. The CDR3 has 15 amino acids. Germline lookup yields CDR1 MNHEY and CDR2 SVGAGI. The J segment lost 0 bases and the V segment lost 6 bases, leaving 2 bases of the junction unmatched. CDR3 region: CASSRQGSYNSPLHF. CDR3 nucleotides: TGTGCCAGCAGCCGACAGGGCTCCTATAATTCACCCCTCCACTTT.

In its sample, this clone was seen a few times. The rearrangement joins TRBV4-1 to TRBJ1-4; 9 positions agree with TRBD1. Germline-derived CDR1 and CDR2 are MGHRA and YSYEKL. The CDR3 is 16 residues long. Trimming cost V 4 bases and J 3 bases; bases outside gene matches: 6. The CDR3 DNA reads TGCGCCAGCAGCCCGCCGGGACAGGGCCCTAATGAAAAACTGTTTTTT. It is translated as CASSPPGQGPNEKLFF.

The chain carries TRBV5-1 and TRBJ2-1; D uncertain. Trimming removed 4 bases from V and 15 bases from J, with 5 bases in between. The CDR3 length is 8 residues. Germline CDR1 SGHRS, CDR2 YFSETQ. This CDR3 is CASSPRFF. The CDR3, as DNA: TGCGCCAGCAGCCCCCGGTTCTTC.

The chain is built from TRBV29-1 and TRBJ2-3, with D perhaps matching TRBD1 (5 bases). CDR1 is SQVTM and CDR2 is ANQGSEA in the germline V gene. Trimming took off 6 bases at V and 6 bases at J, with 10 bases between the two ends. This CDR3 has 11 residues. The CDR3 region is CSVQQADTQYF. The CDR3 coding sequence is TGCAGCGTGCAACAGGCGGATACGCAGTATTTT.

This sequence joins TRBV29-1 and TRBJ1-5; D call uncertain. The V gene's germline CDR1 is SQVTM and CDR2 ANQGSEA. Trimming shortened V by 7 bases and J by 11 bases, and 15 bases separated the two germline ends. The CDR3 consists of 11 residues. The CDR3 DNA reads TGCAGCGCCAGGTTTGGGTTAGCCCAGCATTTT. Translating gives CSARFGLAQHF.

The chain joins TRBV5-6 to TRBJ1-1; the match to TRBD1 covers 7 bases. Trimming at V came to 0 bases and at J to 2 bases, leaving 10 bases not matched to a gene. The CDR3 is 17 residues long. Germline V gene lookup returns CDR1 SGHDT and CDR2 YYEEEE. CDR3 in amino acids: CASSLGGRQGLNTEAFF. In DNA form, the CDR3 reads TGTGCCAGCAGCTTGGGTGGGAGACAGGGCCTTAACACTGAAGCTTTCTTT.

Of note for this clone: The junction departs from germline at one end; a sequencing error may be responsible. The chain has TRBV7-9 and TRBJ2-1; D ambiguous. Germline CDR1 is SEHNR and CDR2 is FQNEAQ (reference sequence). The CDR3 sequence is 12 residues long. The CDR3 loop is CSSSLGRNEQFF. CDR3 coding DNA: TGTTCCAGCAGCTTAGGTCGCAATGAGCAGTTCTTC.

This chain connects TRBV6-5 to TRBJ1-3; D gene unclear. There are 16 residues in the CDR3. The germline V and J ends were trimmed by 0 bases and 0 bases, with 9 bases remaining between them. Germline V gene data show CDR1 as MNHEY and CDR2 as SVGAGI. CDR3 in amino acids: CASSYSQRLSGNTIYF. The CDR3 coding sequence is TGTGCCAGCAGTTACTCGCAGCGTCTCTCTGGAAACACCATATATTTT.

This clone has just a few counts. This chain joins TRBV6-1 and TRBJ1-3; the match to TRBD1 covers 9 bases. CDR1 is MNHNS and CDR2 is SASEGT in the germline V gene. The V segment lost 5 bases and the J segment 1 base; nucleotides outside the gene matches: 3. CDR3 size: 15 residues. In DNA, the CDR3 is TGTGCCAGCAGTTCGGACAGGGGATCTGGAAACACCATATATTTT. Its translation is CASSSDRGSGNTIYF.

The rearrangement links TRBV25-1 to TRBJ1-6; TRBD1 might be the D (5 bases). CDR3 size: 18 residues. Germline lookup yields CDR1 MGHDK and CDR2 SYGVNS. The V end was cut by 3 bases, the J end by 10 bases, with 25 bases between. CDR3 residues: CASSETIYLGSGGSPLHF. The CDR3 coding sequence is TGTGCCAGCAGTGAGACCATCTACCTCGGTTCGGGGGGATCACCCCTCCACTTT.

The sample holds one count of this clone. This sequence joins TRBV5-1 and TRBJ1-1; D may be TRBD1 (6 bases). The CDR3 totals 14 residues. Trimming pared 0 bases from V and 1 base from J, leaving 7 bases between. Germline values: CDR1 SGHRS, CDR2 YFSETQ. CDR3 region: CASSLDRANTEAFF. The CDR3 bases are TGCGCCAGCAGCTTGGACAGGGCGAACACTGAAGCTTTCTTT.

This clone was seen only a few times. This sequence joins TRBV11-3 and TRBJ2-2; 10 positions match TRBD2. The CDR3 totals 15 residues. Trimming took 3 bases from V and 5 from J; bases not matched to a gene: 3. CDR1 and CDR2 (germline): SGHNT, YENEEA. CDR3 nucleotides: TGTGCCAGCAGCTTGTCTAGCGGGGGTACCGGGGAGCTGTTTTTT. It is translated as CASSLSSGGTGELFF. Together with reference TRBV11-3 and TRBJ2-2, the CDR3 gives the full variable domain: EAGVVQSPRYKIIEKKQPVAFWCNPISGHNTLYWYLQNLGQGPELLIRYENEEAVDDSQLPKDRFSAERLKGVDSTLKIQPAELGDSAVYLCASSLSSGGTGELFFGEGSRLTVL.

This clone appeared a single time. The chain recombines TRBV2 with TRBJ2-7, with 14 bases aligning to TRBD2. CDR1 and CDR2 (germline): SNHLY, FYNNEI. With 10 bases clipped from V and 4 bases from J, the junction kept 3 bases outside the gene matches. The CDR3 runs to 13 residues. CDR3 amino acids: CATGTSGGYEQYF. CDR3 nucleotides: TGTGCCACCGGGACTAGCGGGGGTTACGAGCAGTACTTC.

This clone was detected only a few times. The V and J genes are TRBV21-1 and TRBJ1-5; the D segment call TRBD1 is taken from the table without a DNA check. TRBV21-1 is marked as a pseudogene. CDR3 size: 15 residues. The CDR3 DNA sequence: TGTGCCAGCAGCAACCGGGACAGGCGGGATCAGCCCCAGCATTTT. Translation gives CASSNRDRRDQPQHF.

This clone has a handful of counts. The sample contains more than one DNA sequence encoding this CDR3. This chain uses TRBV5-1 with TRBJ1-5; TRBD1 matches at 7 bases. V gave up 2 bases and J gave up 3 bases; unmatched junction bases: 5. Germline-derived CDR1 and CDR2 are SGHRS and YFSETQ. The CDR3 is 15 residues long. This chain's CDR3 is CASSLSTGPNQPQHF. CDR3 DNA: TGCGCCAGCAGCTTATCGACAGGGCCCAATCAGCCCCAGCATTTT.

This rearrangement joins TRBV6-5 to TRBJ1-2; weak D call: TRBD1 (6 bases). CDR3 length: 15 amino acids. Germline lookup yields CDR1 MNHEY and CDR2 SVGAGI. Trimming took 2 bases from V and 7 from J, leaving 17 bases between them. DNA for the CDR3: TGTGCCAGCAGTTACGGGTGGCTGGGGGCGGGTGGCTACACCTTC. Protein: CASSYGWLGAGGYTF.

This clone was seen just once. The chain uses TRBV7-9 and TRBJ1-5; D gene unclear. Germline assignment: CDR1 SEHNR and CDR2 FQNEAQ (reference sequence). Trimming removed 1 base from V and 2 bases from J, with 15 bases in between. The CDR3 sequence is 17 residues long. This CDR3 reads CASSLGGVVGGNQPQHF. The CDR3, as DNA: TGTGCCAGCAGCTTAGGTGGGGTTGTCGGGGGCAATCAGCCCCAGCATTTT.

The chain is built from TRBV6-5 and TRBJ1-3; 7 bases line up with TRBD1. Germline V lookup: CDR1 MNHEY, CDR2 SVGAGI. The CDR3 is 15 residues long. Unmatched junction bases numbered 5, after V lost 6 bases and J lost 0 bases. The CDR3 spells CASRQQGFSGNTIYF. The CDR3 region has the DNA TGTGCCAGCAGACAACAGGGGTTCTCTGGAAACACCATATATTTT.

This sequence joins TRBV28 and TRBJ1-3; D possibly corresponds to TRBD1 (6 bases). The germline gives CDR1 MDHEN, CDR2 SYDVKM. The CDR3 consists of 21 residues. The V end was cut by 6 bases, the J end by 0 bases, with 30 bases between. This chain's CDR3 is CASSAGTTYVLRRHSGNTIYF. The CDR3 nucleotides are TGTGCCAGCAGCGCCGGGACAACCTATGTATTGAGGCGGCACTCTGGAAACACCATATATTTT.

J is TRBJ2-5 and V is TRBV5-4, with a possible D match to TRBD2 (7 bases). This CDR3 comprises 15 residues. CDR1 is SGHNT and CDR2 is YYREEE in the germline V gene (reference sequence). Trimming removed 4 bases from V and 4 bases from J, with 17 bases in between. The CDR3 spells CASSTDPRGGETQYF. The CDR3, as DNA: TGTGCCAGCAGCACCGACCCGAGGGGGGGAGAGACCCAGTACTTC.